The 23 T cell receptor beta chains below were found in one sample sequenced in a study of blood T cell repertoires in COVID-19. The repertoire was sequenced with immunoSEQ multiplex PCR; TCRdb's copy has only in-frame clones and lacks some. The data show fewer than 250,000 clones, 83% seen once. Material for sequencing was PBMCs or T cells enriched from blood (not recorded which). These receptors all stem from a woman aged 40 to 55 who had been exposed to COVID-19.

V and J are TRBV28 and TRBJ1-2, with TRBD1 matching 10 bases. The CDR3 is 15 amino acids. Germline V gene sequence: CDR1 MDHEN, CDR2 SYDVKM. V lost 6 bases to trimming and J lost 8 bases; unmatched junction nucleotides: 12. The CDR3 DNA sequence: TGTGCCAGCAGGTTCCCGGGACAGGGGCCTAGGGGCTACACCTTC. Translation: CASRFPGQGPRGYTF.

The chain is built from TRBV11-2 and TRBJ2-7; D is uncertain. The ends were cut back, 0 bases at V and 4 bases at J, with 10 bases in the middle. Germline V gene lookup returns CDR1 SGHAT and CDR2 FQNNGV. The CDR3 covers 14 residues. CDR3 loop: CASSLDPQAYEQYF. CDR3 coding DNA: TGTGCCAGCAGCTTAGATCCGCAGGCGTACGAGCAGTACTTC.

The chain carries TRBV28 and TRBJ1-2, with TRBD1 matching over 7 bases. CDR1 and CDR2 (germline): MDHEN, SYDVKM. The length of the CDR3 is 15 residues. V dropped 7 bases and J dropped 4; count of bases not matched to a gene: 12. The CDR3 reads CASTKTGPNPYGYTF. CDR3 sequence (DNA): TGTGCCAGCACCAAGACAGGGCCCAACCCCTATGGCTACACCTTC.

This clone was seen just once. V and J are TRBV7-2 and TRBJ2-7; possibly TRBD2 for D (6 bases). V was pared by 2 bases and J by 7 bases, with 18 bases between. The CDR3 is 15 amino acids. Germline CDR1 is SGHTA and CDR2 is FQGNSA. The CDR3: CASSLRQVGGREQYF. CDR3 nucleotide sequence: TGTGCCAGCAGCTTACGTCAGGTGGGGGGTCGGGAGCAGTACTTC.

The count of this clone is one. The rearrangement joins TRBV29-1 to TRBJ2-1; 7 bases align to TRBD2. The CDR3 has 13 residues. Germline V gene data show CDR1 as SQVTM and CDR2 as ANQGSEA. V was clipped by 7 bases and J by 5 bases; unmatched bases: 8. The CDR3 DNA sequence: TGCAGCGCCGCGACTGGACTAGACAATGAGCAGTTCTTC. This encodes CSAATGLDNEQFF.

The V and J genes are TRBV2 and TRBJ1-1; D gene ambiguous. The V gene lost 1 base and the J gene lost 0 bases, with 6 bases spanning the gap. The germline gives CDR1 SNHLY, CDR2 FYNNEI. This CDR3 comprises 14 residues. This chain's CDR3 is CASSEGHLNTEAFF. The CDR3 nucleotides are TGTGCCAGCAGTGAAGGACATCTGAACACTGAAGCTTTCTTT.

The rearrangement joins TRBV6-5 to TRBJ2-2, with D possibly TRBD2 on 7 matching bases. V lost 7 bases, J lost 6 bases, and 12 bases lay in between. This CDR3 has 13 residues. Germline CDR1 reads MNHEY; CDR2 reads SVGAGI. CDR3: CASNGGAPGELFF. The CDR3 nucleotides read TGTGCCAGCAATGGGGGGGCCCCCGGGGAGCTGTTTTTT.

The chain uses TRBV7-9 and TRBJ1-1, with D tentatively TRBD1 (5 bases). The CDR3 extends over 13 amino acids. Germline V CDR1 and CDR2: SEHNR, FQNEAQ (reference sequence). Deletions cut 4 bases from V and 4 bases from J, with 10 bases between. The CDR3 protein is CASSSGRGTEAFF. CDR3 coding DNA: TGTGCCAGCAGCTCAGGGAGGGGCACTGAAGCTTTCTTT.

The chain recombines TRBV5-1 with TRBJ1-3; unclear D gene. Between the trimmed V and J ends, which lost 4 bases and 1 base, there was a span of 9 bases. The V gene's germline CDR1 is SGHRS and CDR2 YFSETQ. The CDR3 consists of 14 residues. CDR3 protein: CASSPTGSGNTIYF. DNA for the CDR3: TGCGCCAGCAGCCCTACGGGGTCTGGAAACACCATATATTTT.

A few counts support this clone. CDR3 coding DNA: TGTGCCAGCAGCTTAGGACAGGCCCCTAACTATGGCTACACCTTC. Translating gives CASSLGQAPNYGYTF. J is TRBJ1-2 and V is TRBV13; the D gene is possibly TRBD1 (5 bases). V gave up 0 bases and J gave up 0 bases, with 8 bases separating them. Germline loops: CDR1 PRHDT, CDR2 FYEKMQ (reference sequence). The CDR3 length is 15 residues. Full variable domain (rest looked up from reference TRBV13 and TRBJ1-2): AAGVIQSPRHLIKEKRETATLKCYPIPRHDTVYWYQQGPGQDPQFLISFYEKMQSDKGSIPDRFSAQQFSDYHSELNMSSLELGDSALYFCASSLGQAPNYGYTFGSGTRLTVV.

J is TRBJ1-5 and V is TRBV6-1; 9 bases line up with TRBD1. This CDR3 comprises 18 residues. Looked up from germline, CDR1 is MNHNS and CDR2 is SASEGT. The V and J ends lost 1 base and 2 bases, in that order; junction bases with no gene match: 9. The CDR3 DNA sequence: TGTGCCAGCAGTGAAGATGCGTCGGACAGGGGTGGCAATCAGCCCCAGCATTTT. Translating gives CASSEDASDRGGNQPQHF.

V and J are TRBV6-5 and TRBJ1-5, with a possible D match to TRBD1 (5 bases). CDR3 size: 13 residues. V shed 7 bases and J shed 4 bases, with 11 bases lying between them. Germline values: CDR1 MNHEY, CDR2 SVGAGI. The CDR3 DNA is TGTGCCAGCAAAAGGGGCTGGAATCAGCCCCAGCATTTT. This codes for CASKRGWNQPQHF.

The chain joins TRBV28 to TRBJ2-7; 7 positions agree with TRBD1. CDR3 length equals 14 residues. With V trimmed by 5 bases and J by 7 bases, 11 bases remained unmatched. Germline values: CDR1 MDHEN, CDR2 SYDVKM. For the CDR3, the DNA is TGTGCCAGCAGTCCCCGAACAGGGGTAAGAGAGCAGTACTTC. Amino acid sequence: CASSPRTGVREQYF. Full variable domain (missing parts from reference TRBV28 and TRBJ2-7): DVKVTQSSRYLVKRTGEKVFLECVQDMDHENMFWYRQDPGLGLRLIYFSYDVKMKEKGDIPEGYSVSREKKERFSLILESASTNQTSMYLCASSPRTGVREQYFGPGTRLTVT.

The chain joins TRBV2 to TRBJ2-3; 12 bases map to TRBD2. The CDR3 is 14 residues long. The V gene's germline CDR1 is SNHLY and CDR2 FYNNEI. The trim removed 4 bases at V and 6 bases at J, leaving 2 bases unmatched. In nucleotides, the CDR3 is TGTGCCAGCAGTGGGGGGACTAGCGGGGATACGCAGTATTTT. Its protein product is CASSGGTSGDTQYF.

V gene TRBV27 combines with J gene TRBJ2-3, with 8 nucleotides matching TRBD2. J was trimmed by 2 bases and V by 3 bases; bases with no gene match: 7. The CDR3 loop spans 16 amino acids. Looked up from germline, CDR1 is MNHEY and CDR2 is SMNVEV (reference sequence). The CDR3 DNA reads as TGTGCCAGCAGTTTCGGGGAGCGGGGGTACACAGATACGCAGTATTTT. Its translation: CASSFGERGYTDTQYF.

V is TRBV10-3 and J is TRBJ2-5; 12 bases match TRBD2. With V trimmed by 7 bases and J by 3 bases, 3 bases remained unmatched. Germline V gives CDR1 ENHRY, CDR2 SYGVKD. The CDR3 totals 14 residues. The CDR3 here is CAIKASGGEETQYF. CDR3 DNA sequence: TGTGCCATCAAGGCTAGCGGGGGGGAAGAGACCCAGTACTTC.

In its sample, this clone was seen once. The chain uses TRBV3-1 (or the pseudogene TRBV3-2) and TRBJ1-1; no definite D call. Germline loops: CDR1 LGHDT, CDR2 YNNKEL (reference sequence). Trimming cost V 5 bases and J 0 bases, with 13 bases left between them. There are 15 residues in the CDR3. The DNA of the CDR3 is TGTGCCAGCAGCTATACGGGATTCTTGAACACTGAAGCTTTCTTT. It yields the protein CASSYTGFLNTEAFF.

This clone appeared a single time. The V and J genes are TRBV10-3 and TRBJ1-3, with 7 positions matching TRBD1. Germline V gene sequence: CDR1 ENHRY, CDR2 SYGVKD. CDR3 size: 16 residues. J lost 0 bases, V lost 5 bases, and 7 bases had no gene match. In nucleotides, the CDR3 is TGTGCCATCAGTAACCGGGACAGTAGCTCTGGAAACACCATATATTTT. Translation gives CAISNRDSSSGNTIYF.

This clone was detected once. The chain has TRBV28 and TRBJ1-3; D perhaps matches TRBD1 (6 bases). V was pared by 3 bases and J by 0 bases, with 12 bases between. This CDR3 region has 16 residues. In germline, CDR1 is MDHEN, CDR2 SYDVKM. CDR3 sequence: CASSLPGTRSGNTIYF. CDR3 DNA: TGTGCCAGCAGTTTGCCCGGGACACGCTCTGGAAACACCATATATTTT.

This clone was detected only once. The genes are TRBV21-1 and TRBJ1-5; TRBD1 was called by the table and not checked on the DNA. TRBV21-1 is designated a pseudogene. The CDR3 has 19 amino acids. DNA of the CDR3: TGTGCCAGCAGCTTCCGGGACAGGGACAATCCCAGCGGCAATCAGCCCCAGCATTTT. Protein: CASSFRDRDNPSGNQPQHF.

This rearrangement joins TRBV5-1 to TRBJ2-5; D is perhaps TRBD2 (6 bases). V lost 4 bases and J 4 bases, leaving 23 bases between the germline ends. The V gene's germline CDR1 is SGHRS and CDR2 YFSETQ. The CDR3 runs 17 residues. The CDR3 nucleotides read TGCGCCAGCAGCCCAAGAGGAGGGGACGGGGGACGAGAGACCCAGTACTTC. Amino acids: CASSPRGGDGGRETQYF.

J is TRBJ2-1 and V is TRBV5-1, with D perhaps TRBD2 (5 bases). The V end lost 4 bases, the J end lost 1 base, and 12 bases lay between the germline ends. The germline V gene encodes CDR1 SGHRS and CDR2 YFSETQ. The CDR3 is 15 amino acids. In DNA form, the CDR3 reads TGCGCCAGCAGCGACGGTAGAGGGTCCTACAATGAGCAGTTCTTC. Amino acids: CASSDGRGSYNEQFF. The variable domain in full, with the rest retrieved from reference TRBV5-1 and TRBJ2-1, is KAGVTQTPRYLIKTRGQQVTLSCSPISGHRSVSWYQQTPGQGLQFLFEYFSETQRNKGNFPGRFSGRQFSNSRSEMNVSTLELGDSALYLCASSDGRGSYNEQFFGPGTRLTVL.

The chain joins TRBV24-1 to TRBJ1-2, with TRBD1 matching 8 bases. The trim removed 8 bases at V and 3 bases at J, leaving 7 bases unmatched. Germline V gene sequence: CDR1 KGHDR, CDR2 SFDVKD. The length of the CDR3 is 14 residues. The CDR3: CATTPDREDYGYTF. The DNA for the CDR3 is TGTGCCACCACTCCGGACAGGGAGGACTATGGCTACACCTTC.